This passage covers 3 T cell receptor beta chains from one sample sequenced in a study of shared clonotypes between healthy human individuals. Sequenced by immunoSEQ multiplex PCR; TCRdb stores in-frame clones only, minus some. The table has about 1 million clones, about 76% seen once. The material sequenced was memory CD4+ T cells sorted from blood. Subset defined: CD45RA-negative fraction. The receptors stem from a man between 18 and 29 years old in good health.

The J gene is TRBJ2-2, the V gene TRBV6-5; 7 bases line up with TRBD1. The CDR3 extends over 15 amino acids. Trimming cost V 2 bases and J 0 bases; bases outside gene matches: 0. The germline V gene encodes CDR1 MNHEY and CDR2 SVGAGI. The CDR3 sequence: CASSYGTANTGELFF. Here the CDR3 DNA reads TGTGCCAGCAGTTACGGGACAGCGAACACCGGGGAGCTGTTTTTT.

In the case of this clone: In the same sample, other DNA sequences code for this CDR3. CDR3 in amino acids: CASSEDVSNQPQHF. CDR3 in DNA: TGTGCCAGCAGTGAAGATGTAAGCAATCAGCCCCAGCATTTT. The chain joins TRBV2 to TRBJ1-5; no clear D gene. V lost 1 base, J lost 1 base, and 5 bases lay in between. Per germline, CDR1 SNHLY and CDR2 FYNNEI. The CDR3 runs 14 residues. Full variable domain (outside the CDR3, taken from reference TRBV2 and TRBJ1-5): EPEVTQTPSHQVTQMGQEVILRCVPISNHLYFYWYRQILGQKVEFLVSFYNNEISEKSEIFDDQFSVERPDGSNFTLKIRSTKLEDSAMYFCASSEDVSNQPQHFGDGTRLSIL.

The chain joins TRBV18 to TRBJ2-7; the D gene is possibly TRBD2 (8 bases). The CDR3 is 13 residues long. Trimming pared 9 bases from V and 5 bases from J, leaving 17 bases between. Germline V gene lookup returns CDR1 KGHSH and CDR2 LQKENI. CDR3 amino acids: CASTGTAGDEQYF. DNA of the CDR3: TGTGCCAGTACCGGGACAGCGGGGGACGAGCAGTACTTC. Together with reference TRBV18 and TRBJ2-7, the CDR3 gives the full variable domain: NAGVMQNPRHLVRRRGQEARLRCSPMKGHSHVYWYRQLPEEGLKFMVYLQKENIIDESGMPKERFSAEFPKEGPSILRIQQVVRGDSAAYFCASTGTAGDEQYFGPGTRLTVT.